These 17 T cell receptor beta chains originate from one sample sequenced in a study of early T cells in non-severe SARS-CoV-2 infection. TCRdb re-called the 5' RACE reads through MiXCR, storing one row per CDR3 protein. The data contain approximately 48,000 distinct CDR3 sequences, approximately 8.5% of them singletons. The sample was whole blood. These receptors were taken from an adult who was a healthcare worker with PCR-confirmed SARS-CoV-2 infection or an uninfected control (not recorded which).

The chain combines TRBV6-2 or TRBV6-3 with TRBJ2-7, with TRBD2 matching 8 bases. The CDR3 runs 15 residues. From germline, CDR1 is MNHEY and CDR2 SVGEGT. The V segment lost 6 bases and the J segment 0 bases; nucleotides outside the gene matches: 7. The CDR3 reads CASRPAGGRSYEQYF. The CDR3 DNA reads as TGTGCCAGCAGACCCGCGGGAGGTCGCTCCTACGAGCAGTACTTC.

This clonotype appeared a few times. The rearrangement links TRBV20-1 to TRBJ2-1; 8 bases are a match to TRBD2. The length of the CDR3 is 15 residues. The ends lost 1 base at V and 9 bases at J; junction bases unmatched: 11. Germline CDR1 and CDR2: DFQATT and SNEGSKA (reference sequence). The CDR3 spells CSARAGGLGFGEQFF. CDR3 nucleotides: TGCAGTGCTAGAGCTGGGGGACTAGGCTTTGGTGAGCAGTTCTTC.

This clonotype was seen at least ten times. The V and J genes are TRBV6-2 or TRBV6-3 and TRBJ2-7; a weak D match, TRBD2 (5 bases). CDR3 length: 14 residues. In germline, CDR1 is MNHEY, CDR2 SVGEGT. Trimming took 1 base from V and 7 from J, leaving 14 bases between them. The CDR3 region has the DNA TGTGCCAGCAGTTACTTTCTAGCCGTCTTGGAGCAGTACTTC. Its protein product is CASSYFLAVLEQYF.

This clonotype was counted between two and nine times. V is TRBV18 and J is TRBJ2-7; 7 bases map to TRBD1. With V trimmed by 2 bases and J by 0 bases, 4 bases remained unmatched. This CDR3 has 15 amino acids. Germline V gives CDR1 KGHSH, CDR2 LQKENI. CDR3 nucleotide sequence: TGTGCCAGCTCACCAATTACAGGGGACTCCTACGAGCAGTACTTC. Amino acid sequence: CASSPITGDSYEQYF.

This clonotype has just a few counts. The J gene is TRBJ2-3, the V gene TRBV7-9; possible D gene TRBD1, 5 bases. Germline CDR1 and CDR2: SEHNR and FQNEAQ (reference sequence). The CDR3 is 15 residues long. V was clipped by 5 bases and J by 2 bases, with 14 bases between them. DNA of the CDR3: TGTGCCAGCAGCAGACAGATCTTAGACACAGATACGCAGTATTTT. Amino acid sequence: CASSRQILDTDTQYF.

This clonotype showed up just a few times. The J gene is TRBJ2-2, the V gene TRBV11-3, with D possibly being TRBD2 (5 bases). The CDR3 contains 14 residues. V was cut by 1 base and J by 7 bases, with 10 bases left in between. The germline CDR1 and CDR2 sequences are SGHNT and YENEEA. CDR3 in amino acids: CASSLGGPIGELFF. DNA for the CDR3: TGTGCCAGCAGCTTAGGAGGGCCAATCGGGGAGCTGTTTTTT. Full variable domain (rest looked up from reference TRBV11-3 and TRBJ2-2): EAGVVQSPRYKIIEKKQPVAFWCNPISGHNTLYWYLQNLGQGPELLIRYENEEAVDDSQLPKDRFSAERLKGVDSTLKIQPAELGDSAVYLCASSLGGPIGELFFGEGSRLTVL.

The table lists this clonotype with many counts. This chain uses TRBV5-4 with TRBJ2-2, with no clear D. With 0 bases removed from V and 2 bases from J, the gap between germline ends came to 8 bases. The CDR3 loop spans 15 amino acids. Germline-derived CDR1 and CDR2 are SGHNT and YYREEE (reference sequence). This chain's CDR3 is CASSLATVNTGELFF. In DNA, the CDR3 is TGTGCCAGCAGCTTGGCCACAGTAAACACCGGGGAGCTGTTTTTT.

This clonotype was recorded many times. V and J are TRBV4-2 and TRBJ1-1, with a weak D call TRBD1 (5 bases). The V gene's germline CDR1 is LGHNA and CDR2 YNFKEQ. V was trimmed by 0 bases and J by 3 bases, leaving 11 bases between them. This CDR3 has 15 amino acids. For the CDR3, the DNA is TGTGCCAGCAGCCAAGAGGGACGGCCCCACACTGAAGCTTTCTTT. Its translation is CASSQEGRPHTEAFF.

This clonotype has at least ten counts. The J gene is TRBJ2-7, the V gene TRBV6-5, with 14 positions matching TRBD2. The CDR3 contains 16 residues. The trim removed 2 bases at V and 5 bases at J, leaving 5 bases unmatched. From germline, CDR1 is MNHEY and CDR2 SVGAGI. CDR3 nucleotide sequence: TGTGCCAGCAGTTACCGGACTAGCGGGAGGTTCCACGAGCAGTACTTC. Translating it yields CASSYRTSGRFHEQYF.

This clonotype appeared many times. The V and J genes are TRBV5-8 and TRBJ2-2, with a possible D match to TRBD2 (5 bases). There are 13 residues in the CDR3. The germline V gene has CDR1 SGHTS and CDR2 YDEGEE. Trimming removed 2 bases from V and 7 bases from J, with 9 bases in between. CDR3 amino acids: CASSFGEYGELFF. For the CDR3, the DNA is TGTGCCAGCAGCTTTGGGGAGTACGGGGAGCTGTTTTTT.

This clonotype turned up a few times. The V and J genes are TRBV12-3 or TRBV12-4 and TRBJ2-5; TRBD1 matches at 9 bases. The junction had 12 bases not matched to a gene; V was cut back by 6 bases and J by 4 bases. The length of the CDR3 is 16 residues. The CDR3 spells CASSLQGAWSAETQYF. The CDR3, as DNA: TGTGCCAGCAGCCTACAGGGGGCCTGGTCGGCAGAGACCCAGTACTTC.

This clonotype was observed at least ten times. The chain has TRBV6-2 or TRBV6-3 and TRBJ2-2; a weak D match, TRBD1 (5 bases). The V gene lost 3 bases and the J gene lost 2 bases, with 10 bases spanning the gap. The CDR3 length is 15 residues. Germline V gene sequence: CDR1 MNHEY, CDR2 SVGEGT. The CDR3 spells CASSYLGVNTGELFF. CDR3 in DNA: TGTGCCAGCAGTTATTTAGGGGTCAACACCGGGGAGCTGTTTTTT.

The table lists this clonotype with many counts. This chain uses TRBV15 with TRBJ2-5; no reliable D call. Between the trimmed V and J ends, which lost 0 bases and 0 bases, there was a span of 2 bases. Germline V CDR1 and CDR2: LNHNV, YYDKDF (reference sequence). The CDR3 extends over 13 amino acids. DNA of the CDR3: TGTGCCACCAGCAGAGATGACCAAGAGACCCAGTACTTC. Translating gives CATSRDDQETQYF.

This clonotype was observed at least ten times. V usage is TRBV9 and J usage is TRBJ1-1, with TRBD1 matching 9 bases. Germline loops: CDR1 SGDLS, CDR2 YYNGEE. The CDR3 extends over 14 amino acids. Trimming took 5 bases from V and 4 from J; bases not matched to a gene: 6. CDR3 loop: CASRRGTGLTEAFF. The CDR3 DNA reads TGTGCCAGCAGGAGGGGGACAGGGCTCACTGAAGCTTTCTTT. Full variable domain (missing parts from reference TRBV9 and TRBJ1-1): DSGVTQTPKHLITATGQRVTLRCSPRSGDLSVYWYQQSLDQGLQFLIQYYNGEERAKGNILERFSAQQFPDLHSELNLSSLELGDSALYFCASRRGTGLTEAFFGQGTRLTVV.

This clonotype was counted at least ten times. CDR3 sequence reads: CASTQSGSRKSVQHF. CDR3 in DNA: TGTGCCAGCACCCAATCGGGATCTAGAAAAAGTGTCCAGCATTTT. V gene TRBV12-3 or TRBV12-4 combines with J gene TRBJ1-5; D is uncertain. Trimming took 7 bases from V and 12 from J, leaving 25 bases between them. This CDR3 is built from 15 residues.

The genes are TRBV6-1 and TRBJ1-2; D not certain. V was pared by 1 base and J by 13 bases, with 19 bases between. The germline gives CDR1 MNHNS, CDR2 SASEGT. This CDR3 region has 14 residues. The DNA of the CDR3 is TGTGCCAGCAGTGAAGAAACAAATATCGTGCCCTCCACCTTC. Amino acid sequence: CASSEETNIVPSTF.

The rearrangement uses TRBV18 and TRBJ2-5; 8 bases match TRBD2. This CDR3 is built from 15 residues. Germline V gene data show CDR1 as KGHSH and CDR2 as LQKENI. The V and J ends lost 4 bases and 2 bases, in that order; junction bases with no gene match: 6. The chain's CDR3 is CASSRAGVGQETQYF. In DNA form, the CDR3 reads TGTGCCAGCTCACGAGCGGGAGTTGGGCAAGAGACCCAGTACTTC.